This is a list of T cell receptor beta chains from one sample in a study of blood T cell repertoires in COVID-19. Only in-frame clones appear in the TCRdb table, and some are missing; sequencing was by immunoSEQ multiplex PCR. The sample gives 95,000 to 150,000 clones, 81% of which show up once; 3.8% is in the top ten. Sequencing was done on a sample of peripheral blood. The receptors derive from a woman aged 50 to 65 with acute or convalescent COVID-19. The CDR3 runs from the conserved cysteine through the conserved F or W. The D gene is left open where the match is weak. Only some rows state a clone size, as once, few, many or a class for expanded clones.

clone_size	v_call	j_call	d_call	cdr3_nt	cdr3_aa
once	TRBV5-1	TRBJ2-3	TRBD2	TGCGCCAGCAGCTGGGGACTAAGCACAGATACGCAGTATTTT	CASSWGLSTDTQYF
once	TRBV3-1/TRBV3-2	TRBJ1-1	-	TGTGCCAGCAGCCATCTAGAGCTGAACACTGAAGCTTTCTTT	CASSHLELNTEAFF
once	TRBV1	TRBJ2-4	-	TGCACCAGCAGCCAAGATCGGAGGGAGGGCTTGGATACGCTTGTAGCCAAAAACATTCAGTACTTC	CTSSQDRREGLDTLVAKNIQYF
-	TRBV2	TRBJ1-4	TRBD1	TGTGCCAGCACACCCCGGGGACAGGGCGGTGAAAAACTGTTTTTT	CASTPRGQGGEKLFF
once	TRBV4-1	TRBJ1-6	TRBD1	TGCGCCAGCAGCCAAATGCTGTTGGTACTCGGGACAGGGAATTCACCCCTCCACTTT	CASSQMLLVLGTGNSPLHF
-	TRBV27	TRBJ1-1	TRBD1	TGTGCCAGCAGTTCGCCGATCACAGGGGTTAATGAAGCTTTCTTT	CASSSPITGVNEAFF
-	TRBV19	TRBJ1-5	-	TGTGCCAGTAACTCACCCAATCAGCCCCAGCATTTT	CASNSPNQPQHF
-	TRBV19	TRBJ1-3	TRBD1	TGTGCCAGTAGTGTGCCGGGACAGGCACTTGGAAACACCATATATTTT	CASSVPGQALGNTIYF
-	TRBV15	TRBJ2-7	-	TGTGCCACCAGCAGAGAGTTTGGTCGGGGCTACGAGCAGTACTTC	CATSREFGRGYEQYF
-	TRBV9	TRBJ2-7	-	TGTGCCAGCAGCGTAGCTACTGGGCCTCATTACGAGCAGTACTTC	CASSVATGPHYEQYF
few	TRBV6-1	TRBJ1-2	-	TGTGCCAGCAGTGAAGGAAACGGGTATGGCTACACCTTC	CASSEGNGYGYTF
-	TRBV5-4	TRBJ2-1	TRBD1	TGTGCCAGCAGCGTCCGGGACAGCTACAATGAGCAGTTCTTC	CASSVRDSYNEQFF
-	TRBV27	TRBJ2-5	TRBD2	TGTGCCAGCAGTTCCCCTAGCGGGGGGAAAGAGACCCAGTACTTC	CASSSPSGGKETQYF
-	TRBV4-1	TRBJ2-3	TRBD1	TGCGCCAGCAGCCGCCAACAGGGGCCAGATACGCAGTATTTT	CASSRQQGPDTQYF
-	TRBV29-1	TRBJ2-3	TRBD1	TGCAGCGTATCCGGGACAGGGGGCGATACGCAGTATTTT	CSVSGTGGDTQYF
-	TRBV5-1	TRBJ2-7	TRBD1	TGCGCCAGCAGCTACGACAGGGGTTTAGGCGAGCAGTACTTC	CASSYDRGLGEQYF
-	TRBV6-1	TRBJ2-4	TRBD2	TGTGCCAGCAGTGCCCCGACTAGCGGGTTCACCGGGGGGGGAAACATTCAGTACTTC	CASSAPTSGFTGGGNIQYF
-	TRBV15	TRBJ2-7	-	TGTGCCACCGCAAAAGACATTTACGAGCAGTACTTC	CATAKDIYEQYF
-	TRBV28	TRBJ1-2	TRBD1	TGTGCCACCCAGGGGGACTATGGCTACACCTTC	CATQGDYGYTF
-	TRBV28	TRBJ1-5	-	TGTGCCAGCAGTTCCCTTCGGGCCCAGCATTTT	CASSSLRAQHF
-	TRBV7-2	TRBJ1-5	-	TGTGCCAGCAGCCCCCAGGGTGTCATAGGTCAGCCCCAGCATTTT	CASSPQGVIGQPQHF
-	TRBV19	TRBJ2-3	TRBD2	TGTGCCAGTAGTATACTAGCGGGAGTAACAGATACGCAGTATTTT	CASSILAGVTDTQYF
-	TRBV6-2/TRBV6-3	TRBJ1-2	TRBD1	TGTGCCAGCAGTAACCGGGACAGGGTTTATGGCTACACCTTC	CASSNRDRVYGYTF
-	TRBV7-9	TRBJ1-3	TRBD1	TGTGCCAGCAGCCCGGACAGGATCGGAAACACCATATATTTT	CASSPDRIGNTIYF
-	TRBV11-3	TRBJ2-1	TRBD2	TGTGCCAGCAGCCCCGGGGGGGGATCCTACAATGAGCAGTTCTTC	CASSPGGGSYNEQFF
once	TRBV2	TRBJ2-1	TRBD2	TGTGCCAGCAGTGGGCGCGGGGGGCGCTATGAGCAGTTCTTC	CASSGRGGRYEQFF
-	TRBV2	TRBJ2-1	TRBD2	TGTGCCAGCAGTGCTTGGGTTTCGGGGCCCTTACTTTGGACTAGCGGGATTTACAATGAGCAGTTCTTC	CASSAWVSGPLLWTSGIYNEQFF
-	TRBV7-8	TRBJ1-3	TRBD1	TGTGCCAGCAGCGGATCAGGGGGTACTTTTCTCGGAAACACCATATATTTT	CASSGSGGTFLGNTIYF
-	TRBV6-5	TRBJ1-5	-	TGTGCCAGCAACTTGAGCAATCAGCCCCAGCATTTT	CASNLSNQPQHF
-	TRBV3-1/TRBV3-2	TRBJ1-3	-	TGTGCCAGCAGCCAAGTGGTAGGAGGTAGGGACACCATATATTTT	CASSQVVGGRDTIYF
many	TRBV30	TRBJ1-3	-	TGTGCCTGGAGTGTACGCGGGGGAAACACCATATATTTT	CAWSVRGGNTIYF
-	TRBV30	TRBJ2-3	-	TGTGCCTGGCTACGCACAGATACGCAGTATTTT	CAWLRTDTQYF
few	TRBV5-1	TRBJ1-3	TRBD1	TGCGCCAGCAGCCGACAGGGTGGAAACACCATATATTTT	CASSRQGGNTIYF
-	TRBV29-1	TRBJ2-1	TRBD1	TGCAGCGTTGGACAGGGAATGAATGAGCAGTTCTTC	CSVGQGMNEQFF
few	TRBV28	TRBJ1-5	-	TGTGCCAGCAGTTCAGGGCCCAATCAGCCCCAGCATTTT	CASSSGPNQPQHF
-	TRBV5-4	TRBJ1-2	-	TGTGCCAGCAGCTTGAACAGCGGGTCGGGCTATGGCTACACCTTC	CASSLNSGSGYGYTF
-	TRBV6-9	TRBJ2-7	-	TGTGCCAGGGGTAGAATCGGGTACGAGCAGTACTTC	CARGRIGYEQYF
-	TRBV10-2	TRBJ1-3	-	TGCGCCAGCAGTGAGCCAGGAAACACCATATATTTT	CASSEPGNTIYF
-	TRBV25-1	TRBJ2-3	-	TGTGCCAGCAGATTAACTAGCACAGATACGCAGTATTTT	CASRLTSTDTQYF
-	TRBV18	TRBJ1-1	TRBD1	TGTGCCAGCTCACCACTCACTGGACAGGATTCTGAAGCTTTCTTT	CASSPLTGQDSEAFF
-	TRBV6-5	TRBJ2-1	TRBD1	TGTGCCAGCAGGGAGACAGGGATGGATGAGCAGTTCTTC	CASRETGMDEQFF
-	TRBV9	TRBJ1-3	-	TGTGCCAGCAGCGTGGACAGAGACTCTGGAAACACCATATATTTT	CASSVDRDSGNTIYF
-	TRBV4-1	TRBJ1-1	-	TGCGCCAGCAGCCAAGATCGATCAGGGAAGAACACTGAAGCTTTCTTT	CASSQDRSGKNTEAFF
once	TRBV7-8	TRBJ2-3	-	TGTGCCAGCAGCTTAGATGTTGGCGGGACAGATACGCAGTATTTT	CASSLDVGGTDTQYF
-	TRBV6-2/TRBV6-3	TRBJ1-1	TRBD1	TGTGCCAGCAGTTCGGGACAGGGTCGGACTGAAGCTTTCTTT	CASSSGQGRTEAFF
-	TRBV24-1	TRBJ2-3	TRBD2	TGTGCCACCAGCAAGGTTAGCGGGTCTGACACAGATACGCAGTATTTT	CATSKVSGSDTDTQYF
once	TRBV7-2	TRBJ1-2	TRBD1	TGTGCCAGCAGCTTAGGACAGGGGGCTAACTATGGCTACACCTTC	CASSLGQGANYGYTF
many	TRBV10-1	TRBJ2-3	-	TGCGCCAGCAGTGAGTCCCCAGGGGCCAGCACAGATACGCAGTATTTT	CASSESPGASTDTQYF
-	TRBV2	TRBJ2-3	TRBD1	TGTGCCAGCCCTCACAGGGGGAGTATGACAGATACGCAGTATTTT	CASPHRGSMTDTQYF
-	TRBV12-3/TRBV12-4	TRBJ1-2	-	TGTGCCAGCAGTTTAAGAGGGCGAGGCTACACCTTC	CASSLRGRGYTF
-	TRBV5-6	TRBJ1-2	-	TGTGCCAGCAGCTTGACAGGTGGCTACACCTTC	CASSLTGGYTF
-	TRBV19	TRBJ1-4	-	TGTGCCAGTAGTAACCGGGTACATAATGAAAAACTGTTTTTT	CASSNRVHNEKLFF
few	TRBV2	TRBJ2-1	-	TGTGCCAGCAGCCGGAATGAGCAGTTCTTC	CASSRNEQFF
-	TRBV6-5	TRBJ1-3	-	TGTGCCAGCAGTTCTACAGGGAGCGGAAACACCATATATTTT	CASSSTGSGNTIYF